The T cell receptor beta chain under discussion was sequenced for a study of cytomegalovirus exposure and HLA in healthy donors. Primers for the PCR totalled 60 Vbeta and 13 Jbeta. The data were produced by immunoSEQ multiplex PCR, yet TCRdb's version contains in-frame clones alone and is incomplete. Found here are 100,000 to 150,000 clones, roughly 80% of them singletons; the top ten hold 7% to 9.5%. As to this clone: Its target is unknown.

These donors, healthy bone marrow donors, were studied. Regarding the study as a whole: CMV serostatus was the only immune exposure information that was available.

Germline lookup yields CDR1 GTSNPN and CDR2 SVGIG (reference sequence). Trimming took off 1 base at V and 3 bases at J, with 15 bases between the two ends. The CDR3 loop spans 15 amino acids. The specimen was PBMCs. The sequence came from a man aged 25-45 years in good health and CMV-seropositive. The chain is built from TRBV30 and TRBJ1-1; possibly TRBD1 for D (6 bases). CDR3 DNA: TGTGCCTGGAGTGACGGGGGGGGCGGATACACTGAAGCTTTCTTT. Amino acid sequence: CAWSDGGGGYTEAFF. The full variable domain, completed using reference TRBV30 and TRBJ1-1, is SQTIHQWPATLVQPVGSPLSLECTVEGTSNPNLYWYRQAAGRGLQLLFYSVGIGQISSEVPQNLSASRPQDRQFILSSKKLLLSDSGFYLCAWSDGGGGYTEAFFGQGTRLTVV.